The source of this TCR beta chain is a study of T-cell reconstitution after alpha-beta-depleted transplantation in children. Overall study results and limits: T-cell numbers and diversity one year post-transplant derived largely from freshly generated T cells. About two months after transplant, alpha-beta T cells reportedly came from several hundred expanded graft clones.

The CDR3 is 15 residues long. In germline, CDR1 is SGHRS, CDR2 YFSETQ. With V trimmed by 3 bases and J by 3 bases, 8 bases remained unmatched. Unique molecular identifiers were used to barcode this TCRbeta library. A single record per CDR3 protein comes from TCRdb applying MiXCR to the PCR reads. Of 450,000 to 700,000 distinct CDR3 sequences listed, 25% to 30% were seen once; the top ten hold around a third. Concerning this clonotype itself: The antigen remains unidentified.

The clonotype was recovered from a boy in the first two years of life with Wiskott-Aldrich syndrome, due to receive a stem cell transplant. The chain carries TRBV5-1 and TRBJ1-1, with 7 bases lining up with TRBD1. The sample in question was PBMCs, obtained before TCRalphabeta/CD19-depleted stem cell transplant. The CDR3: CASSWLQGSDTEAFF. The CDR3, as DNA: TGCGCCAGCAGCTGGCTACAGGGGTCGGACACTGAAGCTTTCTTT.